This entry lists 6 T cell receptor beta chains sequenced from one sample in a study of blood T cell repertoires in COVID-19. The data were produced by immunoSEQ multiplex PCR, yet TCRdb's version contains in-frame clones alone and is incomplete. The sample lists roughly 140,000 clones, 75% to 85% occurring once. The specimen was peripheral blood. The receptors were gathered from a man aged 60 to 69 with acute or convalescent COVID-19.

The gene calls are TRBV18 and TRBJ2-3, with 12 bases lining up with TRBD2. Losses at the gene ends were 1 base for V and 1 base for J; bases not matched to a gene: 3. The CDR3 length is 17 residues. Per germline, CDR1 KGHSH and CDR2 LQKENI. The CDR3 DNA is TGTGCCAGCTCACCACAGGGACTAGCGGGCGGCACAGATACGCAGTATTTT. Its protein product is CASSPQGLAGGTDTQYF.

This clone has just a few counts. The chain couples TRBV13 to TRBJ2-3; D may be TRBD1 (6 bases). Germline V lookup: CDR1 PRHDT, CDR2 FYEKMQ (reference sequence). This CDR3 is 15 amino acids long. V dropped 5 bases and J dropped 2 bases, with 14 bases sitting between them. Written as DNA, the CDR3 is TGTGCCAGCAGCACACAGGGTGTGGTCACAGATACGCAGTATTTT. Amino acid sequence: CASSTQGVVTDTQYF.

V usage is TRBV28 and J usage is TRBJ2-1; tentative D call: TRBD1 (6 bases). CDR3 length: 14 amino acids. Germline V CDR1 and CDR2: MDHEN, SYDVKM. Trimming stripped 3 bases from V and 6 bases from J, with 12 bases between. The CDR3 sequence is CASSFNRAPNEQFF. The CDR3 region has the DNA TGTGCCAGCAGTTTTAACAGGGCCCCCAATGAGCAGTTCTTC.

This clone has a count of ten or more. The gene calls are TRBV9 and TRBJ2-3; 10 bases are a match to TRBD2. CDR3 length: 15 amino acids. J lost 7 bases, V lost 4 bases, and 9 bases had no gene match. CDR1 SGDLS and CDR2 YYNGEE come from the germline V gene. The CDR3 here is CASSLTLLAGNTQYF. CDR3 nucleotides: TGTGCCAGCAGCCTAACTTTACTAGCGGGAAATACGCAGTATTTT.

J is TRBJ2-3 and V is TRBV28; 9 bases fit TRBD2. The junction had 6 bases not matched to a gene; V was cut back by 5 bases and J by 0 bases. The CDR3 is 16 residues long. Per germline, CDR1 MDHEN and CDR2 SYDVKM. The CDR3 reads CASSNPGLASTDTQYF. The CDR3 DNA reads as TGTGCCAGCAGTAACCCGGGACTAGCAAGCACAGATACGCAGTATTTT.

This clone has just a few counts. The genes are TRBV3-1 (or the pseudogene TRBV3-2) and TRBJ2-3; tentative D call: TRBD1 (6 bases). The CDR3 has 19 residues. Germline CDR1 is LGHDT and CDR2 is YNNKEL (reference sequence). V shed 0 bases and J shed 0 bases, with 19 bases lying between them. The chain's CDR3 is CASSQEGIWGQSSTDTQYF. CDR3 in DNA: TGTGCCAGCAGCCAAGAGGGAATATGGGGACAATCTAGCACAGATACGCAGTATTTT.